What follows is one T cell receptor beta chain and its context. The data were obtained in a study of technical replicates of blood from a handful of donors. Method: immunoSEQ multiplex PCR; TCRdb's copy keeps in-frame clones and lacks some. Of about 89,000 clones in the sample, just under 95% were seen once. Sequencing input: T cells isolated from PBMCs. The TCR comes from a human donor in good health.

The CDR3 nucleotides are TGTGCCAGTACGGCAGGGTTCGACATTCAGTACTTC. This translates into CASTAGFDIQYF. The chain uses TRBV19 and TRBJ2-4, with D perhaps TRBD1 (5 bases). The germline gives CDR1 LNHDA, CDR2 SQIVND (reference sequence). The CDR3 extends over 12 amino acids. The ends were cut back, 7 bases at V and 8 bases at J, with 12 bases in the middle.